This T cell receptor beta chain was obtained from a study of T cells in Graves' hyperthyroidism and ophthalmopathy. There are a few counts of this clonotype. Antigen specificity is unknown. Patients aged 18 to 65 had newly diagnosed hyperthyroidism lasting under 2 months. Uncontrolled infection, other autoimmune disease, pregnancy and lactation each barred patients from inclusion. Clinical symptoms, serum thyroxine and TRAb, thyroid ultrasound and orbital computed tomography were used for the diagnoses. The ends were cut back, 7 bases at V and 0 bases at J, with 10 bases in the middle. This CDR3 region has 14 residues. The germline CDR1 and CDR2 sequences are MNHNS and SASEGT. The study's findings and limits: Most clonotypes that expanded in the thyroid above 0.001 also showed up in blood.

There were TCR beta CDR3 regions amplified from RNA transcripts. Researchers ran a first-round RT-PCR on the TCR CDR3 using the HTBI primer set. Each CDR3 protein gets one entry after TCRdb re-called the multiplex PCR reads with MiXCR. The repertoire holds around 420,000 distinct CDR3 sequences, 15% to 19% seen once, with 13% to 15% in the top ten. This TCR came from a woman aged 18-29 years with Graves' hyperthyroidism. The chain is built from TRBV6-1 and TRBJ2-4; TRBD1 might be the D (5 bases). The sample taken for sequencing was blood. The CDR3 DNA sequence: TGTGCCAGCAAACGAGACAGAGCCAAAAACATTCAGTACTTC. It yields the protein CASKRDRAKNIQYF.